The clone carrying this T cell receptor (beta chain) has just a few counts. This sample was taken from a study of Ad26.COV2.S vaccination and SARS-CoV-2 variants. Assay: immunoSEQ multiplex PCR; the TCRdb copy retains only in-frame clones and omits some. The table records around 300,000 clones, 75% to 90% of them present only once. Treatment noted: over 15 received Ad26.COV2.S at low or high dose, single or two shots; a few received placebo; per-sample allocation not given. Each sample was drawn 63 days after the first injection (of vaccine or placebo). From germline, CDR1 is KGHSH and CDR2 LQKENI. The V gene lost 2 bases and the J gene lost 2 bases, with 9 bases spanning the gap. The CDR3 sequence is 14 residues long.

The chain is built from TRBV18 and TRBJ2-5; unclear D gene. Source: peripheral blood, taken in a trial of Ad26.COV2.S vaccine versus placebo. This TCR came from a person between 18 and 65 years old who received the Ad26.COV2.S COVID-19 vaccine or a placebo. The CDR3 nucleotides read TGTGCCAGCTCACCATCGAACAGTCAAGAGACCCAGTACTTC. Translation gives CASSPSNSQETQYF.